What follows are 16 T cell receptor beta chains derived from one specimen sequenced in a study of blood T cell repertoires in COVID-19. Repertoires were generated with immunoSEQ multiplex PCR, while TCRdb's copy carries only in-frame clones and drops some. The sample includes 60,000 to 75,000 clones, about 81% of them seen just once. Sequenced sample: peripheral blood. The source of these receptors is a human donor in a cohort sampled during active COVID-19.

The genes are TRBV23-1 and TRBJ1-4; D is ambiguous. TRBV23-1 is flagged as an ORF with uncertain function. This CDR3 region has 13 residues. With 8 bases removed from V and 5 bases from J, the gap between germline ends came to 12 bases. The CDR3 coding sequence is TGCGCCAGCGGTCCGGGAATAAATGAAAAACTGTTTTTT. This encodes CASGPGINEKLFF.

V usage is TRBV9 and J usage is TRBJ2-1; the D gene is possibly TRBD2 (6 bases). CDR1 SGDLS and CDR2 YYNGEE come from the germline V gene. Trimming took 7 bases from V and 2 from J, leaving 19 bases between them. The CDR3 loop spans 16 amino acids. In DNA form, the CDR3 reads TGTGCCAGCGGGCCACACGGGAGTAAGACCTACAATGAGCAGTTCTTC. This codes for CASGPHGSKTYNEQFF.

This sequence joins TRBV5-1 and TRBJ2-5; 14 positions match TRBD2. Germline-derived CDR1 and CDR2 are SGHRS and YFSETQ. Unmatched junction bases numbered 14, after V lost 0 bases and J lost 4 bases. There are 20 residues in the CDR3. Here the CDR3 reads CASSLGSTSGGVRFRETQYF. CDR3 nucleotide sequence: TGCGCCAGCAGCTTGGGTTCGACTAGCGGGGGGGTAAGGTTCAGAGAGACCCAGTACTTC.

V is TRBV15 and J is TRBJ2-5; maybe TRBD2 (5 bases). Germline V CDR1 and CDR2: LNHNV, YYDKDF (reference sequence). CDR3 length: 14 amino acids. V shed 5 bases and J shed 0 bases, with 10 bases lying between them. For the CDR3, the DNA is TGTGCCACCAGCCCCCGACTATACCAAGAGACCCAGTACTTC. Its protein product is CATSPRLYQETQYF.

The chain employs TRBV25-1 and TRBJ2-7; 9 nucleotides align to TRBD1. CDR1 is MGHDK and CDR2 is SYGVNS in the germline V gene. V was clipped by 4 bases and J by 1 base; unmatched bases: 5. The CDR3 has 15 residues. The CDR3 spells CASSVGTGISYEQYF. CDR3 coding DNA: TGTGCCAGCAGTGTGGGGACAGGGATATCCTACGAGCAGTACTTC.

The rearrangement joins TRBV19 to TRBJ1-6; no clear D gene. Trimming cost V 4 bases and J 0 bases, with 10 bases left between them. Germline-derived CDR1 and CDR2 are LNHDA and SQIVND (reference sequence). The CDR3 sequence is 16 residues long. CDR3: CASSTGISSYNSPLHF. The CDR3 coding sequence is TGTGCCAGTAGTACCGGGATAAGCTCCTATAATTCACCCCTCCACTTT. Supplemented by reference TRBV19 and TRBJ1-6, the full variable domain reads DGGITQSPKYLFRKEGQNVTLSCEQNLNHDAMYWYRQDPGQGLRLIYYSQIVNDFQKGDIAEGYSVSREKKESFPLTVTSAQKNPTAFYLCASSTGISSYNSPLHFGNGTRLTVT.

CDR3 residues: CASSLGGGWDYEQYF. In nucleotides, the CDR3 is TGTGCCAGCAGCTTAGGAGGAGGATGGGACTACGAGCAGTACTTC. The rearrangement uses TRBV11-2 and TRBJ2-7, with D possibly TRBD2 on 5 matching bases. The length of the CDR3 is 15 residues. Germline-derived CDR1 and CDR2 are SGHAT and FQNNGV. V dropped 1 base and J dropped 3 bases, with 13 bases sitting between them.

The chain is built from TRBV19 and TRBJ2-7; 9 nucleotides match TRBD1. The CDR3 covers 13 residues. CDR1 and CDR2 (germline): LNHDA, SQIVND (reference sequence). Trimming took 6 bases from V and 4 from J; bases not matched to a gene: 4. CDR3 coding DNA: TGTGCCAGTAGAACAGGGGGCGATTACGAGCAGTACTTC. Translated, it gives CASRTGGDYEQYF.

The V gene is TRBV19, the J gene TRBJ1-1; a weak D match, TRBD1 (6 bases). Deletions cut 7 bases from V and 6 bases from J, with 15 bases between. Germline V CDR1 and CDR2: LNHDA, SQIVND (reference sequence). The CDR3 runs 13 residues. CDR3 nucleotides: TGTGCCAGTAAAGAAACAGGGAGCGCTGAAGCTTTCTTT. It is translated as CASKETGSAEAFF. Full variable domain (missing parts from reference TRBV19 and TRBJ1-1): DGGITQSPKYLFRKEGQNVTLSCEQNLNHDAMYWYRQDPGQGLRLIYYSQIVNDFQKGDIAEGYSVSREKKESFPLTVTSAQKNPTAFYLCASKETGSAEAFFGQGTRLTVV.

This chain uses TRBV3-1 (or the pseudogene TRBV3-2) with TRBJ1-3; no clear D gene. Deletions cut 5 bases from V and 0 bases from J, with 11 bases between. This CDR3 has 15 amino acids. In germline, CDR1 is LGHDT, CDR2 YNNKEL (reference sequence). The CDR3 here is CASSARGYSGNTIYF. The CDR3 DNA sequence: TGTGCCAGCAGCGCACGGGGATACTCTGGAAACACCATATATTTT.

The DNA of the CDR3 is TGTGCCAGCAGCTTGGAAGGGGGACCGACGTATGGAACCTACACTGAAGCTTTCTTT. Protein product: CASSLEGGPTYGTYTEAFF. The chain joins TRBV5-6 to TRBJ1-1; possibly TRBD1 for D (6 bases). Germline CDR1 reads SGHDT; CDR2 reads YYEEEE. V dropped 0 bases and J dropped 3 bases, with 24 bases sitting between them. The CDR3 is 19 amino acids.

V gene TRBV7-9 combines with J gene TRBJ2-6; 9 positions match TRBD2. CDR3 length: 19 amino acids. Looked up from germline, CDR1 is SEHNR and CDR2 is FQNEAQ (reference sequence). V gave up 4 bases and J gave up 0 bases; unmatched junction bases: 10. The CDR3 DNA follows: TGTGCCAGCAGCTCAGAGGCTAGCGGGACCGTCTCTGGGGCCAACGTCCTGACTTTC. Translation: CASSSEASGTVSGANVLTF.

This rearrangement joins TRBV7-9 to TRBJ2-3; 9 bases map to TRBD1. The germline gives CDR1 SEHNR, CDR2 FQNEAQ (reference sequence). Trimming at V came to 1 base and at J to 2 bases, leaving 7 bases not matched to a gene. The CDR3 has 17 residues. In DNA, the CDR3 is TGTGCCAGCAGCTTAGGCGACAGGGGGTACGACACAGATACGCAGTATTTT. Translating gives CASSLGDRGYDTDTQYF.

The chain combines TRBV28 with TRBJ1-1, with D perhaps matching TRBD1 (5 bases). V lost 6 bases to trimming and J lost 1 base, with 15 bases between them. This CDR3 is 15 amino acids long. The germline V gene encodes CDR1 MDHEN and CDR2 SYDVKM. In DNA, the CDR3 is TGTGCCAGCAGGCTTGACAGTACAAAGAACACTGAAGCTTTCTTT. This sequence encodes CASRLDSTKNTEAFF.

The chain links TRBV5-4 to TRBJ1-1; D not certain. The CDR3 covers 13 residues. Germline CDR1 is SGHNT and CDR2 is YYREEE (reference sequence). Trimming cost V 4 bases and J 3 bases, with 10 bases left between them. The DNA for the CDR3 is TGTGCCAGCAGCCGACGCGGTGACACTGAAGCTTTCTTT. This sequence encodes CASSRRGDTEAFF.

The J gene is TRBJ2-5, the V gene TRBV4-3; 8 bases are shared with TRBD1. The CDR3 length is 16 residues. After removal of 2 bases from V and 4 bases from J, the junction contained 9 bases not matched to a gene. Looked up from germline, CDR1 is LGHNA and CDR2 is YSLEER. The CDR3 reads CASSQSWQGAGETQYF. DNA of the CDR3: TGCGCCAGCAGCCAATCCTGGCAGGGGGCCGGAGAGACCCAGTACTTC.